The subject of this entry is one TCR beta chain. What it binds is not known. Attached unique molecular identifiers marked individual cDNA molecules. Each CDR3 protein is one row after TCRdb ran MiXCR on the 5' RACE reads. Here the sample spans roughly 93,000 distinct CDR3 sequences, roughly 14% being singletons. The data are from a study of early T cells in non-severe SARS-CoV-2 infection. For the study at large: Bulk RNA taken from unsorted whole blood was sequenced, leaving chains unpaired.

Findings and caveats of the study: Private and CD4 specificities were missed by VDJdb matching, which favored anti-spike CD8 responses.

V was pared by 5 bases and J by 8 bases, with 12 bases between. This CDR3 spans 12 amino acids. The sample taken for sequencing was whole blood. V usage is TRBV12-3 or TRBV12-4 and J usage is TRBJ1-2; D perhaps matches TRBD1 (5 bases). The receptor was isolated from an adult who was a healthcare worker with PCR-confirmed SARS-CoV-2 infection or an uninfected control (not recorded which). CDR3 nucleotide sequence: TGTGCCAGCAGTAACGACAGTGGAGGCTACACCTTC. This translates into CASSNDSGGYTF.